A selection of T cell receptor beta chains follows, all from one sample in a study of a mutant IDH1 vaccine in newly diagnosed glioma. TCRdb's table, derived via immunoSEQ multiplex PCR, lists solely in-frame clones and lacks some. The table has under 90,000 clones, 79% seen once; the top ten hold approximately 8%. Sequenced here: PBMCs, sampled from a glioma patient treated with radiotherapy, temozolomide or both. The source of these receptors is a man over 45 with glioma. Each CDR3 is given with its conserved first and last residue.

TRBV19	TRBJ1-5	CASRDRGSVQPQHF
TRBV10-3	TRBJ2-2	CAISGTGTNTGELFF
TRBV10-3	TRBJ1-1	CAISDQGSPNTEAFF
TRBV29-1	TRBJ2-2	CSARTGGARANTGELFF
TRBV4-1	TRBJ2-2	CASSQGQRGIGELFF
TRBV4-2	TRBJ1-2	CASSHDDRVPLNYGYTF
TRBV19	TRBJ1-5	CASRQGASNQPQHF
TRBV29-1	TRBJ1-4	CSAGRAEKLFF
TRBV10-3	TRBJ2-1	CALSPGTGVNEQFF
TRBV6-6	TRBJ2-5	CASSYSGQGQETQYF
TRBV6-5	TRBJ2-7	CASRRQGEYEQYF
TRBV18	TRBJ1-4	CASSPRGEKLFF
TRBV5-1	TRBJ2-7	CASSLEGTGTGGYEQYF
TRBV29-1	TRBJ2-5	CSVRAGPQETQYF
TRBV6-5	TRBJ1-1	CASSYRGDTEAFF
TRBV6-6	TRBJ1-1	CASSYPGQGTTEAFF